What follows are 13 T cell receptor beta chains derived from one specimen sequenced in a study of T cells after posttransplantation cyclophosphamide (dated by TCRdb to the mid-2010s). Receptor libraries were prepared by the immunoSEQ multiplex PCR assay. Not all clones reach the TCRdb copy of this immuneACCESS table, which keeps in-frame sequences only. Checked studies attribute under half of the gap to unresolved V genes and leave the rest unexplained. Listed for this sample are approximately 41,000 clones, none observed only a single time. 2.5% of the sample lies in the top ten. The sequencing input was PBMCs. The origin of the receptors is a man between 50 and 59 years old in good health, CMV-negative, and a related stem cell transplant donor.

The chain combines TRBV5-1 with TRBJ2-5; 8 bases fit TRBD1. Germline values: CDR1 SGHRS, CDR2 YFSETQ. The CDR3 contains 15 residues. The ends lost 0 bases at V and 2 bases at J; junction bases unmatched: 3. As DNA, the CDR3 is TGCGCCAGCAGCTTGGCGGACAGGGCGCAAGAGACCCAGTACTTC. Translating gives CASSLADRAQETQYF.

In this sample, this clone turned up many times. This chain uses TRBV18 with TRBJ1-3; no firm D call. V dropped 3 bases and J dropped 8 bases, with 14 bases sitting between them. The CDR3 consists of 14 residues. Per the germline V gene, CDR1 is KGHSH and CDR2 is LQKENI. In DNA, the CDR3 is TGTGCCAGCTCACCCGCCGTCCTAAGAGACACCATATATTTT. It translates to CASSPAVLRDTIYF.

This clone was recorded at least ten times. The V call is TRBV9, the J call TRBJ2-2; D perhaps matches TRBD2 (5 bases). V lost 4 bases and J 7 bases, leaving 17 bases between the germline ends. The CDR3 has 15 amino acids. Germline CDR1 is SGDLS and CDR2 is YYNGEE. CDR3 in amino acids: CASSSPAGRGGELFF. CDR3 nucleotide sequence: TGTGCCAGCAGCTCACCCGCGGGCCGGGGCGGGGAGCTGTTTTTT.

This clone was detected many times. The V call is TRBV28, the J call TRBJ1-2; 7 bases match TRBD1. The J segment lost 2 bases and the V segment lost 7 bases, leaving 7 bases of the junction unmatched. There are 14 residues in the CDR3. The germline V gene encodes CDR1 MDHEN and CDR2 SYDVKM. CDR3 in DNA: TGTGCCAGCATAACACAGGGGACCAACTATGGCTACACCTTC. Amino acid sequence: CASITQGTNYGYTF.

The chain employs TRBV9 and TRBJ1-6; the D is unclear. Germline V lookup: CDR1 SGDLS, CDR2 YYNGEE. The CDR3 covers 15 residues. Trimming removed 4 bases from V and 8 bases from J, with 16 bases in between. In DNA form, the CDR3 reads TGTGCCAGCAGCCAAGAGGTATCTCCAGATTCACCCCTCCACTTT. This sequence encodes CASSQEVSPDSPLHF.

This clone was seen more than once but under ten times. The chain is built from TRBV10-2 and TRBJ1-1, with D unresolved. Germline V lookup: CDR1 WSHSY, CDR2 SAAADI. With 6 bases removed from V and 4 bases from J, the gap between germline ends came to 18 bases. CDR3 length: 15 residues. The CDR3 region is CASRDRLWAGTEAFF. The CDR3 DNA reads TGCGCCAGCAGGGATCGTCTTTGGGCCGGCACTGAAGCTTTCTTT.

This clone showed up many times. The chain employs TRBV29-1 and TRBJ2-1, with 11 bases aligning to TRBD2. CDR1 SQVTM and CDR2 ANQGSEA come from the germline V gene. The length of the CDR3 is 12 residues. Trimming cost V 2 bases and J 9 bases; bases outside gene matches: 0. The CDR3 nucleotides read TGCAGCGTTGAACTAGCGGGAGGTGAGCAGTTCTTC. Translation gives CSVELAGGEQFF.

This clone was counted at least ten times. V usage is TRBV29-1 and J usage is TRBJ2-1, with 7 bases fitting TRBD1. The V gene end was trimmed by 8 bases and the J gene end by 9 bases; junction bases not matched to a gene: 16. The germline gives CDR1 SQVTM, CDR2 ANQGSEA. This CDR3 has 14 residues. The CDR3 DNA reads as TGCAGCACATCGACAGGGTATTCGTTCGGTGAGCAGTTCTTC. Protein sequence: CSTSTGYSFGEQFF.

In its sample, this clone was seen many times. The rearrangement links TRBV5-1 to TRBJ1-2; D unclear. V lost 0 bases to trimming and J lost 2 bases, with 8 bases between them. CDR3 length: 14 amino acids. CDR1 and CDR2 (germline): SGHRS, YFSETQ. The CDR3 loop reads CASSLVPGNYGYTF. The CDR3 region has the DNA TGCGCCAGCAGCTTGGTACCCGGGAACTATGGCTACACCTTC.

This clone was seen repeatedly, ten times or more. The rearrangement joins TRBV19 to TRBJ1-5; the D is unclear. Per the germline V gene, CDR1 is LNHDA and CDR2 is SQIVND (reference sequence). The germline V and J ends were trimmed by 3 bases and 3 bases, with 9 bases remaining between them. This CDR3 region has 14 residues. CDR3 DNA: TGTGCCAGTAGTATCGGCGGGTTCAATCAGCCCCAGCATTTT. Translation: CASSIGGFNQPQHF.

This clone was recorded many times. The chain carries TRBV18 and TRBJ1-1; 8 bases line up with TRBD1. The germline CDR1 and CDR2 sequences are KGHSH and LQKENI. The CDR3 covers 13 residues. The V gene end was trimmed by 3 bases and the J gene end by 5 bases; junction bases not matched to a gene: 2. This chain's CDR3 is CASSPTGDTEAFF. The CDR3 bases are TGTGCCAGCTCACCGACAGGGGATACTGAAGCTTTCTTT.

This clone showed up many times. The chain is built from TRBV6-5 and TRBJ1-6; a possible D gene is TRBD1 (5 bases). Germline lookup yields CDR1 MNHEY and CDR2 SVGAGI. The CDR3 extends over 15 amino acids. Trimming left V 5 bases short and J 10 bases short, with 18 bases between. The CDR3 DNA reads TGTGCCAGCAGTAGACCGGGGGGAGGAGGGTCACCCCTCCACTTT. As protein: CASSRPGGGGSPLHF.

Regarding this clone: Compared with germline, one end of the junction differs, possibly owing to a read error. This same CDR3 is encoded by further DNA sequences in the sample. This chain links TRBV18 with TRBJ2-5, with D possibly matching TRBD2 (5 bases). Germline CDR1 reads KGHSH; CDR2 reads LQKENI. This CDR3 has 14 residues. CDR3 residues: CASSVAGGQETQYF. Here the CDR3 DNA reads TGCGCCAGCTCAGTGGCCGGAGGTCAAGAGACCCAGTACTTC.